This T cell receptor beta chain was identified in a study of T cell changes during pregnancy in multiple sclerosis. Sequenced by immunoSEQ multiplex PCR; TCRdb stores in-frame clones only, minus some. The table has about 32,000 clones, roughly 89% seen once. This specimen was CD8+ T cells from peripheral blood mononuclear cells, taken in the second trimester of pregnancy. The receptor was isolated from a female donor with multiple sclerosis, enrolled in a pregnancy study.

The CDR3 DNA is TGTGCCACCAGCAGAGGAGGGGGCCCTGGAAACACCATATATTTT. Encoded protein: CATSRGGGPGNTIYF. This chain links TRBV15 with TRBJ1-3, with 7 bases lining up with TRBD1. CDR3 size: 15 residues. The germline V gene encodes CDR1 LNHNV and CDR2 YYDKDF (reference sequence). Trimming cost V 1 base and J 2 bases; bases outside gene matches: 2.